This TCR beta chain came from a study of T cell responses to AZD1222 COVID-19 vaccine. Germline V lookup: CDR1 MGHRA, CDR2 YSYEKL. This CDR3 region has 16 residues. Trimming left V 0 bases short and J 0 bases short, with 9 bases between. Profiled with immunoSEQ multiplex PCR; TCRdb holds only in-frame clones, not every one. Altogether 100,000 to 150,000 clones are present, approximately 90% being singletons, with the ten largest covering 11%. Sequencing was performed on peripheral blood, taken on day 0 of MenACWY control vaccination. The TCR originated in an adult in good health. The chain couples TRBV4-1 to TRBJ2-1; D gene ambiguous. The CDR3 sequence: CASSQELWSSYNEQFF. Here the CDR3 DNA reads TGCGCCAGCAGCCAAGAATTGTGGAGCTCCTACAATGAGCAGTTCTTC.